Detailed here is one TCR beta chain. Source study methods: The assay estimated nucleated cells by amplifying reference gene primers. Method: immunoSEQ multiplex PCR; TCRdb's copy keeps in-frame clones and lacks some. The V and J calls and clone size are taken from that table; D and trimming were inferred from the DNA. Among about 140,000 clones, about 87% were seen once, and the ten largest hold roughly 5.4%. This sample was taken from a study of blood T cell repertoires in COVID-19. Study as a whole: Samples came from the United States, Italy and Spain, spanning acute and convalescent COVID-19. In each case, the material was cDNA or gDNA derived from T cells, B-cell-depleted T cells, or PBMCs.

V dropped 5 bases and J dropped 7 bases, with 14 bases sitting between them. This CDR3 contains 13 residues. From germline, CDR1 is MNHEY and CDR2 SVGEGT. The sequenced material came from peripheral blood. This sequence joins TRBV6-2 or TRBV6-3 and TRBJ1-2; a possible D gene is TRBD1 (6 bases). The TCR was taken from a human donor in a cohort sampled during active COVID-19. The CDR3 sequence: CASSNAQGSGYTF. CDR3 nucleotide sequence: TGTGCCAGCAGTAATGCCCAGGGGAGTGGCTACACCTTC.